The rows below give T cell receptor beta chains drawn from one sample of a study of T cells in Graves' hyperthyroidism and ophthalmopathy. TCRdb re-analysed the multiplex PCR reads in MiXCR, keeping a single row per CDR3 protein. Of 490,000 or so distinct CDR3 sequences listed, 20% to 25% are singletons. The sequenced sample was blood. The receptor source for this set is a woman between 65 and 79 years old with Graves' ophthalmopathy. CDR3s include the opening cysteine and the closing phenylalanine or tryptophan.

v_call,j_call,cdr3_aa
TRBV5-1,TRBJ2-1,CASSLIAGGPTYNEQFF
TRBV5-1,TRBJ1-2,CASRRTGLNYGYTF
TRBV7-9,TRBJ2-7,CASSHPRLAGGPRSYEQYF
TRBV27,TRBJ2-1,CASRQEGGTNYNEQFF
TRBV6-1,TRBJ1-2,CASRPQGAGAQGGYTF
TRBV12-3/TRBV12-4,TRBJ1-1,CASSLPAGSSEAFF
TRBV19,TRBJ2-3,CASSSGSTDTQYF
TRBV3-1,TRBJ1-5,CASSHYGQPQHF
TRBV5-4,TRBJ2-2,CASSLGDRATGELFF
TRBV3-1,TRBJ2-3,CASSQDGSRTDTQYF
TRBV20-1,TRBJ1-5,CSARAGDKVVPQHF
TRBV6-2/TRBV6-3,TRBJ2-5,CASSGDRVQETQYF
TRBV28,TRBJ2-1,CASRCTGCEQFF
TRBV3-1,TRBJ2-1,CASSLTSGDNEQFF
TRBV3-1,TRBJ2-1,CASSPLSTPVNEQFF
TRBV19,TRBJ1-2,CASSIGTGTAYGYTF
TRBV5-5,TRBJ2-5,CASSLVSLAGETQYF
TRBV27,TRBJ1-6,CASSLSPGGYSPLHF
TRBV7-8,TRBJ2-7,CASATTDGLHYEQYF
TRBV3-1,TRBJ2-1,CASSQGLPSEQFF
TRBV30,TRBJ2-1,CAWMGGGDEQFF
TRBV25-1,TRBJ2-7,CASNRDGSYEQYF
TRBV5-1,TRBJ2-7,CASSLQPVAGGLYEQYF
TRBV27,TRBJ2-1,CASTQGVPNNEQFF
TRBV24-1,TRBJ1-2,CATSAGNYGYTF
TRBV11-1,TRBJ2-7,CASSLAASSSYEQYF